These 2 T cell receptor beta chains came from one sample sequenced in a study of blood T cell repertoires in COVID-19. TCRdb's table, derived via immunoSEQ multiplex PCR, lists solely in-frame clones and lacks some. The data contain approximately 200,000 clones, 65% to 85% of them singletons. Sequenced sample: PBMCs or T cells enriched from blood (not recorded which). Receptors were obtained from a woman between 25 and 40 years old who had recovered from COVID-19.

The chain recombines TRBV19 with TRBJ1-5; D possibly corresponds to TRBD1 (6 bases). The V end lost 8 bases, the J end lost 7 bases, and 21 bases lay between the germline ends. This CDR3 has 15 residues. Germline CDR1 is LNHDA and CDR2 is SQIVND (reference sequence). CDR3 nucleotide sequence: TGTGCCAGTTGTCTGGGGCAGGGGATAGGGCAGCCCCAGCATTTT. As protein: CASCLGQGIGQPQHF.

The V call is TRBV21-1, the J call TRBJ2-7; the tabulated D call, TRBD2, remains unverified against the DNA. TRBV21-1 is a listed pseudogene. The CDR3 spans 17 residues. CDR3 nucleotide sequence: TGTGCCAGCAGCAAAGAATCAATTAGCGGGACCTCCTACGAGCAGTACTTC. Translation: CASSKESISGTSYEQYF.